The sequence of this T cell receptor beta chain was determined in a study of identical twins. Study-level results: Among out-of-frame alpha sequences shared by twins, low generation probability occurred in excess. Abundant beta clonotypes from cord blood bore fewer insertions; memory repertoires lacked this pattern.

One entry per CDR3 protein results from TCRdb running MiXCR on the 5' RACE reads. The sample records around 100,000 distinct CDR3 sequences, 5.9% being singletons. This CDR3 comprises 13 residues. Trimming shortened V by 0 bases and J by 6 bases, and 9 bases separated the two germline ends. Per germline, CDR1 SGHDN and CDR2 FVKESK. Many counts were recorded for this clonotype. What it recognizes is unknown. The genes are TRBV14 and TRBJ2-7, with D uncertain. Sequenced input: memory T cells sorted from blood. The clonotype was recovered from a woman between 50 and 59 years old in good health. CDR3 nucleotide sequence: TGTGCCAGCAGCCAAGATCCCAGGAGCGAGCAGTACTTC. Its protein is CASSQDPRSEQYF.